What follows is one TCR beta chain and its context. Its cognate antigen is unknown. This entry is derived from a study of T cells in Graves' hyperthyroidism and ophthalmopathy. The overall study: Peripheral blood collection took place at initial diagnosis, before any treatment.

Germline V CDR1 and CDR2: ENHRY, SYGVKD. The trim removed 8 bases at V and 6 bases at J, leaving 12 bases unmatched. CDR3 length: 14 amino acids. Study-wide results and limits: Appearing also in blood were most of the thyroid clonotypes expanded above 0.001.

Using RNA transcripts as the source, TCR beta CDR3 regions were amplified. Researchers ran a first-round RT-PCR on the TCR CDR3 using the HTBI primer set. TCRdb itself ran the multiplex PCR reads through MiXCR, one entry per CDR3 protein. Among hundreds of thousands of distinct CDR3 sequences listed, about 20% were seen once. This sequence joins TRBV10-3 and TRBJ2-7; 8 bases are shared with TRBD1. This TCR was sampled from a middle-aged man with Graves' ophthalmopathy. The sequenced sample consisted of blood. Here the CDR3 DNA reads TGTGCCATCTCCCCCCTTACAGGGGGAGGCGAGCAGTACTTC. Its translation is CAISPLTGGGEQYF.